A selection of T cell receptor beta chains follows, all from one sample in a study of blood T cell repertoires in COVID-19. Some clones are missing from TCRdb's copy, which holds only in-frame ones; the method was immunoSEQ multiplex PCR. This sample yields a few hundred thousand clones, of which around nine tenths are seen a single time; approximately 9.4% belongs to the top ten. Sequences were obtained from peripheral blood. The receptors derive from a man aged 35 to 55 who had recovered from COVID-19. Each CDR3 is given with its conserved first and last residue. Size is stated for part of the rows, as once, few or many counts, or as a class when the clone is expanded.

len: 15; v_gene: TRBV7-2; abundance: -; CDR3aa: CASSTSGGAADTQYF
len: 14; v_gene: TRBV5-1; abundance: -; CDR3aa: CASSLGPTTPEQYF
len: 13; v_gene: TRBV6-2/TRBV6-3; abundance: -; CDR3aa: CASRYPDSYGYTF
len: 17; v_gene: TRBV7-2; abundance: -; CDR3aa: CASSLVPLAGEAYEQYF
len: 13; v_gene: TRBV4-1; abundance: few; CDR3aa: CASSQGGDYEQYF
len: 16; v_gene: TRBV27; abundance: -; CDR3aa: CASRLGQGANGGELFF
len: 13; v_gene: TRBV12-3/TRBV12-4; abundance: -; CDR3aa: CASSLQGSYGYTF
len: 17; v_gene: TRBV13; abundance: -; CDR3aa: CASSPRGAGASMDTQYF
len: 16; v_gene: TRBV18; abundance: -; CDR3aa: CASSLLTSGAHNEQFF
len: 15; v_gene: TRBV7-2; abundance: -; CDR3aa: CASSPPGLNTGELFF
len: 16; v_gene: TRBV11-3; abundance: -; CDR3aa: CASSLESRTDSEPQHF
len: 13; v_gene: TRBV28; abundance: -; CDR3aa: CASSLPLDNEQFF
len: 18; v_gene: TRBV11-2; abundance: once; CDR3aa: CASSLRTDHYSGANVLTF
len: 15; v_gene: TRBV7-7; abundance: -; CDR3aa: CASSPTSGAYNEQFF
len: 15; v_gene: TRBV3-1/TRBV3-2; abundance: few; CDR3aa: CASSQVQGGGSPLHF
len: 13; v_gene: TRBV9; abundance: -; CDR3aa: CASSVGAYNEQFF
len: 14; v_gene: TRBV5-6; abundance: -; CDR3aa: CASSLKGNPYEQYF
len: 15; v_gene: TRBV7-7; abundance: -; CDR3aa: CASSLVGGSYNEQFF
len: 13; v_gene: TRBV12-3/TRBV12-4; abundance: -; CDR3aa: CASRGQGYNEQFF
len: 15; v_gene: TRBV6-5; abundance: -; CDR3aa: CASSMLTGAFYGYTF
len: 14; v_gene: TRBV6-6; abundance: -; CDR3aa: CASSADRGAGELFF
len: 15; v_gene: TRBV27; abundance: few; CDR3aa: CASSRSGSHHNEQFF
len: 16; v_gene: TRBV6-2/TRBV6-3; abundance: once; CDR3aa: CASSSAGRAFTYEQYF
len: 17; v_gene: TRBV7-6; abundance: -; CDR3aa: CASSPRTSGVYPDTQYF
len: 14; v_gene: TRBV5-8; abundance: -; CDR3aa: CASRIRAGGNEQFF
len: 17; v_gene: TRBV7-9; abundance: -; CDR3aa: CASSLFRSGTRTDTQYF
len: 12; v_gene: TRBV25-1; abundance: -; CDR3aa: CASSEQGSGYTF
len: 15; v_gene: TRBV30; abundance: few; CDR3aa: CAWSEAAASGYGYTF
len: 16; v_gene: TRBV18; abundance: -; CDR3aa: CASSPLAGKPNNEQFF